This T cell receptor beta chain derives from a study of vaccination and CD4 T cells after COVID-19. Study information: Cultures acting as controls obtained a CEFX pool, an HIV-1 Nef pool, or no peptide.

With respect to this clonotype: Its target is unknown.

Oncomine TCR Beta short-read sequencing was applied to DNA from cultured CD4+ T cells. TCRdb reprocessed the PCR reads with MiXCR, giving one entry per CDR3 protein. The table has over 10,000 distinct CDR3 sequences, approximately 47% seen once; the top ten hold about 17%. Treatment defined: roughly 10-day PBMC culture with coronavirus spike peptide pools or control peptides (ViraFEST assay). Positive PCR dates spanned March to December 2020, predating US Alpha, Beta and Delta variants. Peptide pools at roughly 11 ug/ml, together with roughly 10 IU/ml IL-2, were added to cultures of two million PBMCs per well. Scientists separated out CD4+ T cells through negative selection following 10 days in culture. Germline V gene sequence: CDR1 MDHEN, CDR2 SYDVKM. V was clipped by 6 bases and J by 7 bases; unmatched bases: 15. The CDR3 totals 16 residues.

The TCR originated in a human donor with COVID-19. Source material: cultured CD4+ T cells from blood. V and J are TRBV28 and TRBJ2-3; the match to TRBD2 covers 8 bases. CDR3 amino acids: CASSSLIAGGPNTQYF. CDR3 DNA sequence: TGTGCCAGCAGCTCGCTAATTGCGGGGGGCCCGAATACGCAGTATTTT.